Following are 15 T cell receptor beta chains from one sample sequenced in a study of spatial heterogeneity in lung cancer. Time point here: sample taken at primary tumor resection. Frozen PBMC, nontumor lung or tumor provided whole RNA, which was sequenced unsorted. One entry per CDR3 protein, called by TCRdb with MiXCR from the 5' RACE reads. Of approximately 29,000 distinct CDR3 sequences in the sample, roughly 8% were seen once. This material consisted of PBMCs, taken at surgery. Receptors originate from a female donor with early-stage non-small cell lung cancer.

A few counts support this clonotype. The CDR3, as DNA: TGTGCCAGTAGTATAGGCCGGACAGGCAAAAGGGCTGTAACTGGAAACACCATATATTTT. This codes for CASSIGRTGKRAVTGNTIYF. The chain uses TRBV19 and TRBJ1-3, with 7 bases matching TRBD1. CDR1 and CDR2 (germline): LNHDA, SQIVND (reference sequence). The junction had 17 bases not matched to a gene; V was cut back by 1 base and J by 2 bases. The CDR3 runs to 20 residues.

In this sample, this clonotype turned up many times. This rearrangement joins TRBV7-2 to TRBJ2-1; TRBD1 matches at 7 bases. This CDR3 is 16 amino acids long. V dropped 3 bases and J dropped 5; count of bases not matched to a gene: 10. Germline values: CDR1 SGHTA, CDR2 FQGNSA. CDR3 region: CASSFPTGTDNNEQFF. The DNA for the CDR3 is TGTGCCAGCAGCTTTCCTACCGGGACAGATAACAATGAGCAGTTCTTC. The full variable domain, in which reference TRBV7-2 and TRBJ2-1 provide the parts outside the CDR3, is GAGVSQSPSNKVTEKGKDVELRCDPISGHTALYWYRQSLGQGLEFLIYFQGNSAPDKSGLPSDRFSAERTGGSVSTLTIQRTQQEDSAVYLCASSFPTGTDNNEQFFGPGTRLTVL.

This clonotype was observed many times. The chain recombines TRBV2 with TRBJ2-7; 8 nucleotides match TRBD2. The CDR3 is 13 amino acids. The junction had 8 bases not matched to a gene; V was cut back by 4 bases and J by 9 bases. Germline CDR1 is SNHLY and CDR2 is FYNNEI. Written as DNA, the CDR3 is TGTGCCAGCAGTGCAAGCGGGAGTATGTCGCAGTACGTC. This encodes CASSASGSMSQYV.

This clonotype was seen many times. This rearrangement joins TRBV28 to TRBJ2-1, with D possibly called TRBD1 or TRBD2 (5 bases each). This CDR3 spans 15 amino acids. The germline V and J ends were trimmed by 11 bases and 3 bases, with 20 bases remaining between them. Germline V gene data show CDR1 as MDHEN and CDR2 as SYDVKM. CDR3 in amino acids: CAPLWGRDGYNEQFF. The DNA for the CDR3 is TGTGCCCCCCTGTGGGGCAGGGACGGCTACAATGAGCAGTTCTTC.

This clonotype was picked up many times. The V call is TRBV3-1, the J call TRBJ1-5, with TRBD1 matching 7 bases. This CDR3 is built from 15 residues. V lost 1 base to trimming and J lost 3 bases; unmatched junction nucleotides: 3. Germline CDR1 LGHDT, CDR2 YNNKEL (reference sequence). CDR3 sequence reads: CASSQGTGSNQPQHF. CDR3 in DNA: TGTGCCAGCAGCCAAGGGACAGGTTCCAATCAGCCCCAGCATTTT.

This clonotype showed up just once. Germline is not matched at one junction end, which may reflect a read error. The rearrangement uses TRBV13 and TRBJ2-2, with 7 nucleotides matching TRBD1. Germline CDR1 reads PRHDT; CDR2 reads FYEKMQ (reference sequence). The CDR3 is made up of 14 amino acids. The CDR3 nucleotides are TGTGCCAGCAGGACAGGGCTAAAAGCCGGGGAGCTGTATTTT. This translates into CASRTGLKAGELYF.

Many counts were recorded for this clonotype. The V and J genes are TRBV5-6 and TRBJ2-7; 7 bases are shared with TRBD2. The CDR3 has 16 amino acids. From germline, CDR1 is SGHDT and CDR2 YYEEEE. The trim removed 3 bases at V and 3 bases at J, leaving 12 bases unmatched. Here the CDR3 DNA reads TGTGCCAGCAGCTCCCTTCGTGCTAGCGGCCTCTACGAGCAGTACTTC. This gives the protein CASSSLRASGLYEQYF.

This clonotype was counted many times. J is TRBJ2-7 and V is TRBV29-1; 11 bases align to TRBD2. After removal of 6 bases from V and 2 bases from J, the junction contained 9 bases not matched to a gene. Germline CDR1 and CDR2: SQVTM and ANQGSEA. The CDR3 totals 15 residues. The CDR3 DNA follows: TGCAGCGTGACACCCGGGACTAGCGGTGCCTACGAGCAGTACGTC. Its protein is CSVTPGTSGAYEQYV.

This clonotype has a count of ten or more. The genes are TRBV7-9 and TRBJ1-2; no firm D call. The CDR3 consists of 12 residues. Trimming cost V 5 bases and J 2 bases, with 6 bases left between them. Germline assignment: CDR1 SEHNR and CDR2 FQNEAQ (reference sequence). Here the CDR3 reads CASSPENYGYTF. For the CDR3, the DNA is TGTGCCAGCAGCCCGGAGAACTATGGCTACACCTTC.

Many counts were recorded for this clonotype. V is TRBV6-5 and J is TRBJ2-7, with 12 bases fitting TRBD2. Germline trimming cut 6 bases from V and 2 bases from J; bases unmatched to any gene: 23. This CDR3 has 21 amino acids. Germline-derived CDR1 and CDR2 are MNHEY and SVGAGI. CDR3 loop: CASRQNPGDRATSGSAYEQYF. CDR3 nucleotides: TGTGCCAGCAGACAAAACCCAGGAGACAGGGCGACTAGCGGGAGTGCCTACGAGCAGTACTTC.

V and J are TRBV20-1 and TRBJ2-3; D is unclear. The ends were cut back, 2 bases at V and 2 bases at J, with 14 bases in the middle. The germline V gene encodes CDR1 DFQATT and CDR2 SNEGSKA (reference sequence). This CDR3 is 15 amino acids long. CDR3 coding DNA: TGCAGTGCTAGAATTAGCATCTCCCCCACAGATACGCAGTATTTT. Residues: CSARISISPTDTQYF.

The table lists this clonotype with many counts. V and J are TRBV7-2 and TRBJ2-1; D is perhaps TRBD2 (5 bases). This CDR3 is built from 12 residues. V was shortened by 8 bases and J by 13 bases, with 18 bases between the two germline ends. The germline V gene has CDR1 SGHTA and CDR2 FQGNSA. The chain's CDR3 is CASAGRDKVQFF. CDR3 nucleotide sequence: TGTGCCAGCGCTGGTCGGGATAAGGTTCAGTTCTTC. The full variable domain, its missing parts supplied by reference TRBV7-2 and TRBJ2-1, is GAGVSQSPSNKVTEKGKDVELRCDPISGHTALYWYRQSLGQGLEFLIYFQGNSAPDKSGLPSDRFSAERTGGSVSTLTIQRTQQEDSAVYLCASAGRDKVQFFGPGTRLTVL.

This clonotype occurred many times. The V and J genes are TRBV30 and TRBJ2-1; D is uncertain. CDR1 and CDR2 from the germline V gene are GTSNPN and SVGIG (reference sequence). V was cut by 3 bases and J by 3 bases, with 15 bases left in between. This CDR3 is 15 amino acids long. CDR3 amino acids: CAWRAVISRYNEQFF. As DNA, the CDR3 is TGTGCCTGGAGGGCTGTGATCAGCCGCTACAATGAGCAGTTCTTC.

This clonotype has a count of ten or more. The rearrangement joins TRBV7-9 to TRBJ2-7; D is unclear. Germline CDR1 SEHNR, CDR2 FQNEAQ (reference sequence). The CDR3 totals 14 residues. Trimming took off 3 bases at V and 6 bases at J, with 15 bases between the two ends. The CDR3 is CASSFGLPPTEQYV. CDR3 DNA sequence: TGTGCCAGCAGCTTTGGGCTTCCCCCGACCGAGCAGTACGTC.

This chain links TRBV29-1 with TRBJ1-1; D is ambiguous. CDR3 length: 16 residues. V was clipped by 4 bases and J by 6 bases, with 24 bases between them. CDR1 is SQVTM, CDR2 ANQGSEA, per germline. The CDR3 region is CSVAGDLAHPIPEAFF. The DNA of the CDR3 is TGCAGCGTTGCTGGCGACCTTGCCCACCCAATCCCTGAAGCTTTCTTT.